This TCR beta chain stems from a study of shared clonotypes between healthy human individuals. At a deep level, the assay was run. The repertoire was sequenced with immunoSEQ multiplex PCR; TCRdb's copy has only in-frame clones and lacks some. The sample consists of about 2 million clones, about 95% of them appearing once. To note about this clone: Its antigen is not identified.

CD8 cells regarded as naive lacked CD45RO, were positively chosen for CCR7, and omitted terminally differentiated effector memory CD45RA+ cells. Trimming took off 1 base at V and 5 bases at J, with 9 bases between the two ends. The CDR3 covers 14 residues. The germline V gene encodes CDR1 KGHSH and CDR2 LQKENI. The study, taken as a whole, reports: Compared with clonotypes that all four donors shared, non-shared clonotypes had lower generation probabilities. Represented diversity (both genetic and exposure-history) was limited by the small number of donors.

Sequenced input: naive CD8+ T cells sorted from blood. The V gene is TRBV18, the J gene TRBJ2-1; D gene uncertain. The clonotype comes from a man between 18 and 35 years old in good health. CDR3 in amino acids: CASSPLPVDNEQFF. CDR3 nucleotides: TGTGCCAGCTCACCACTGCCGGTTGACAATGAGCAGTTCTTC.